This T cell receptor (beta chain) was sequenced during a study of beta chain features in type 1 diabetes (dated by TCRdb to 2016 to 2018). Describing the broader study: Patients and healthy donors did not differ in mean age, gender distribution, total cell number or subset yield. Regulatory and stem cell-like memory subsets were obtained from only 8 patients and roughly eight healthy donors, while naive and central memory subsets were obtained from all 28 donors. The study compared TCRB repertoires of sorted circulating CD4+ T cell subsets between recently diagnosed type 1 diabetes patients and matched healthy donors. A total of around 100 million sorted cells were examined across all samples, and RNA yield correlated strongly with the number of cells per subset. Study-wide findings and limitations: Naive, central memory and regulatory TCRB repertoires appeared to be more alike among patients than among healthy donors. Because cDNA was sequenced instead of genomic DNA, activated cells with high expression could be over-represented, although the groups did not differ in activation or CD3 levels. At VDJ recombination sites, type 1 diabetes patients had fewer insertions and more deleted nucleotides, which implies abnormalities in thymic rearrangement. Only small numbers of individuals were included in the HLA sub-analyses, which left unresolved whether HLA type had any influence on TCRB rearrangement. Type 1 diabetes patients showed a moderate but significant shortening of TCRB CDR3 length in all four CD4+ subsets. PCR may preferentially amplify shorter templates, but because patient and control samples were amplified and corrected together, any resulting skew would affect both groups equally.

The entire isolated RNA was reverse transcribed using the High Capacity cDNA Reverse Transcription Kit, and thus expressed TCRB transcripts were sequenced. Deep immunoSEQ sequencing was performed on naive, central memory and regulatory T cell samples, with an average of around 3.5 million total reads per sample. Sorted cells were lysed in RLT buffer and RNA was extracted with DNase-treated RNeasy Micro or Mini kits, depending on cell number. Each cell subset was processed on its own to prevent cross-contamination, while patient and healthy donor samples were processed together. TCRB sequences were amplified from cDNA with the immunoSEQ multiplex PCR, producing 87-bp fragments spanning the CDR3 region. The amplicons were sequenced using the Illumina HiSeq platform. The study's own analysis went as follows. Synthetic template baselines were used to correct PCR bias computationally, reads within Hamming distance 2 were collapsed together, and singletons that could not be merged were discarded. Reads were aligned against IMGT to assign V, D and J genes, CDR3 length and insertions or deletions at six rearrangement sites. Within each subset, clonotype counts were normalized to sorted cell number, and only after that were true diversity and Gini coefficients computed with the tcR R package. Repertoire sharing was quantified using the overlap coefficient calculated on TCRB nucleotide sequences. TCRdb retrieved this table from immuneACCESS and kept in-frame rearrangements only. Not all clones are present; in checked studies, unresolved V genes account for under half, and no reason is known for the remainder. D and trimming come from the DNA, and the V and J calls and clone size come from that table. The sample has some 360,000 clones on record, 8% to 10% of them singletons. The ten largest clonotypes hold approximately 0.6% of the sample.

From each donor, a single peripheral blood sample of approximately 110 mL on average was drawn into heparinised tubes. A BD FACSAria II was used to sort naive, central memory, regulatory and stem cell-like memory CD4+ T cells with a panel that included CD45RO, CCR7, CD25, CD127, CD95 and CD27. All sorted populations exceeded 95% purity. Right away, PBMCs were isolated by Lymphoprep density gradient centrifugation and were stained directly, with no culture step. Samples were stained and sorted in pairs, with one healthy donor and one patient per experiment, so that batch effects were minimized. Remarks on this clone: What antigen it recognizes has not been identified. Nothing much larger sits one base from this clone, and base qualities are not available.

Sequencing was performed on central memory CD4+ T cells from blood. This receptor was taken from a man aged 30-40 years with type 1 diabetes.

The CDR3: CSAIQVAEAFF. The nucleotide sequence is TGCAGTGCTATACAGGTGGCTGAAGCTTTCTTT. The receptor chain draws on TRBV20-1 and TRBJ1-1; D gene: possibly TRBD1, on 5 matching bases. The germline V gene (reference sequence) specifies DFQATT as CDR1 and SNEGSKA as CDR2. The V end loses 4 bases and the J end loses 6 bases, and a stretch of 9 bases separates them. The CDR3 holds 11 amino acids from the cysteine to the phenylalanine. Here the CDR3 DNA is all that survives: 33 bases in frame from base 1.